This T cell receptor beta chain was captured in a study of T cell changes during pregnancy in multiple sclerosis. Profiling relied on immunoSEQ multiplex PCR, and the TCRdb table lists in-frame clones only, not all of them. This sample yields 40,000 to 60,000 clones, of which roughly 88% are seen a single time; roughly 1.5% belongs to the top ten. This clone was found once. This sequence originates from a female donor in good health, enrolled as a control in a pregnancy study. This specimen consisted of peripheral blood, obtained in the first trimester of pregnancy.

The chain's CDR3 is CASSFSGGADTQYF. DNA for the CDR3: TGTGCCAGCAGTTTTAGCGGGGGGGCGGATACGCAGTATTTT. The chain uses TRBV2 and TRBJ2-3, with 11 nucleotides matching TRBD2. J was trimmed by 6 bases and V by 5 bases; bases with no gene match: 4. The CDR3 covers 14 residues. Germline loops: CDR1 SNHLY, CDR2 FYNNEI.